The T cell receptor (beta chain) described here comes from a study of breast tumors, draining lymph nodes, adjacent tissues. Points from the study as a whole: Tumor TCR diversity was below lymph nodes but above nontumor tissue. Tumor and nontumor repertoires were significantly more similar in luminal-like than in basal-like breast cancer.

Using its own MiXCR run on the multiplex PCR reads, TCRdb lists one record per CDR3 protein. The sample comprises around 25,000 distinct CDR3 sequences, roughly 21% of which are singletons, and approximately 12% rests with the top ten. The CDR3 runs to 16 residues. V was clipped by 3 bases and J by 5 bases; unmatched bases: 3. Germline V lookup: CDR1 ENHRY, CDR2 SYGVKD. There are many counts of this clonotype. Antigen specificity is unknown. Sequencing was performed on breast tumor tissue. This receptor was taken from a female donor with breast cancer. Some clones in this sample may be carry-over from other donors' samples. This chain connects TRBV10-3 to TRBJ2-3; TRBD2 matches at 15 bases. The CDR3 DNA follows: TGTGCCATCAGTGACGGACTAGCGGGGGGGGGAGATACGCAGTATTTT. Translation: CAISDGLAGGGDTQYF.